This T cell receptor (beta chain) stems from a study of identical twins. For this clonotype: The target antigen is unknown.

Study conclusions and caveats: Insertion counts were lower in abundant cord blood beta clonotypes, a trend that memory repertoires did not show.

Each CDR3 protein gets one entry after TCRdb re-called the 5' RACE reads with MiXCR. This repertoire shows around 530,000 distinct CDR3 sequences, about 15% found once; its top ten account for more than 0.4%. These same records also appear under a second study, on yellow fever vaccine responses in identical twins.

This TCR was recovered from a woman aged 18-29 years in good health. The sequencing input was CD4+ T cells sorted from blood.

The CDR3 nucleotides read TGTGCCAGCACCCAAGCCTTGCCCCCCTACGAGCAGTACTTC. The encoded protein is CASTQALPPYEQYF. V gene TRBV27 combines with J gene TRBJ2-7; D remains unclear. The CDR3 covers 14 residues. Germline CDR1 reads MNHEY; CDR2 reads SMNVEV (reference sequence). Trimming took 7 bases from V and 2 from J, leaving 15 bases between them.